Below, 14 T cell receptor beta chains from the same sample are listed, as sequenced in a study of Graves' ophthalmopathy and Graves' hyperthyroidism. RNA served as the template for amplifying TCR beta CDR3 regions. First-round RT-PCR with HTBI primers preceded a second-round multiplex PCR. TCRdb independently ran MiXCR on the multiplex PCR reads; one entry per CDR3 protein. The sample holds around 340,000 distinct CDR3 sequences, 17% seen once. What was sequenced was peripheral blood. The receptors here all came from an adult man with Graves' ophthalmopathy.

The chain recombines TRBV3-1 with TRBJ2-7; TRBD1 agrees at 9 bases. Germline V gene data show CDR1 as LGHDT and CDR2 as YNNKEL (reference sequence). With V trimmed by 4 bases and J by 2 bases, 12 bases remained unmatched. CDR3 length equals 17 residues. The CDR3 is CASSRAGLRDRAYEQYF. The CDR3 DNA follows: TGTGCCAGCAGCCGGGCAGGCCTCCGGGACAGGGCCTACGAGCAGTACTTC.

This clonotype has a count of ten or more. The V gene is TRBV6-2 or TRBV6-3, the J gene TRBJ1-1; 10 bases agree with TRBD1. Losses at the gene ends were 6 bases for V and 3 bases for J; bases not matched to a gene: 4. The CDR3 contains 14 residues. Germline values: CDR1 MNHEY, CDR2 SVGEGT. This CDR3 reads CASSRQGADTEAFF. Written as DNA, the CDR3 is TGTGCCAGCAGCCGACAGGGGGCCGACACTGAAGCTTTCTTT.

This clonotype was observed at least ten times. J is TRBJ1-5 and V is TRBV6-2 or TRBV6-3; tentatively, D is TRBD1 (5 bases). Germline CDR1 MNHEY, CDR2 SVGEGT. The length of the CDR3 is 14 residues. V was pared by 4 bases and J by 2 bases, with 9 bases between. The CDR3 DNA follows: TGTGCCAGCAGTTCCGTGACAGGCAATCAGCCCCAGCATTTT. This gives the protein CASSSVTGNQPQHF.

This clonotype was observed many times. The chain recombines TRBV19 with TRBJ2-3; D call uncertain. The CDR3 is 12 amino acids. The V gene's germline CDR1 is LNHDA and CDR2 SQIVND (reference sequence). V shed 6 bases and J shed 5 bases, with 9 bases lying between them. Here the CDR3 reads CASRPWEDTQYF. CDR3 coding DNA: TGTGCCAGTAGGCCGTGGGAAGATACGCAGTATTTT. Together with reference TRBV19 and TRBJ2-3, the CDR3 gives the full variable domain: DGGITQSPKYLFRKEGQNVTLSCEQNLNHDAMYWYRQDPGQGLRLIYYSQIVNDFQKGDIAEGYSVSREKKESFPLTVTSAQKNPTAFYLCASRPWEDTQYFGPGTRLTVL.

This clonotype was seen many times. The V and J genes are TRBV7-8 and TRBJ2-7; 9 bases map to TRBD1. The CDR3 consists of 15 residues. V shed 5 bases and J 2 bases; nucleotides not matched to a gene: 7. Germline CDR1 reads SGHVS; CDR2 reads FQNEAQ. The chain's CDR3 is CASSDRTGEAYEQYF. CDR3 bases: TGTGCCAGCAGCGACCGGACAGGGGAGGCCTACGAGCAGTACTTC.

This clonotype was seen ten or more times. For the CDR3, the DNA is TGTGCCAGCAGTCCCACGGGGGGGGGGGGATATGGCTACACCTTC. This translates into CASSPTGGGGYGYTF. V gene TRBV27 combines with J gene TRBJ1-2; tentative D call: TRBD1 (5 bases). CDR1 is MNHEY, CDR2 SMNVEV, per germline (reference sequence). This CDR3 is built from 15 residues. With 5 bases removed from V and 5 bases from J, the gap between germline ends came to 18 bases.

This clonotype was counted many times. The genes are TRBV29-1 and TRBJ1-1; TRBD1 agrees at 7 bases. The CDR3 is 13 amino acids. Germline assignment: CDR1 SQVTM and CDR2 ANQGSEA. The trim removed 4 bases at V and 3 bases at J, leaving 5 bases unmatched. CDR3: CSVVRDSYTEAFF. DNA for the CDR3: TGCAGCGTTGTAAGGGACAGCTACACTGAAGCTTTCTTT. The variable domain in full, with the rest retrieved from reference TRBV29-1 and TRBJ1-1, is SAVISQKPSRDICQRGTSLTIQCQVDSQVTMMFWYRQQPGQSLTLIATANQGSEATYESGFVIDKFPISRPNLTFSTLTVSNMSPEDSSIYLCSVVRDSYTEAFFGQGTRLTVV.

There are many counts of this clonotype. The CDR3 loop reads CASSQEELAGVETQYF. The CDR3, as DNA: TGCGCCAGCAGCCAAGAGGAGCTAGCGGGGGTTGAGACCCAGTACTTC. This chain links TRBV4-1 with TRBJ2-5; TRBD2 agrees at 10 bases. The germline V gene encodes CDR1 MGHRA and CDR2 YSYEKL. V dropped 0 bases and J dropped 5; count of bases not matched to a gene: 6. The CDR3 is made up of 16 amino acids.

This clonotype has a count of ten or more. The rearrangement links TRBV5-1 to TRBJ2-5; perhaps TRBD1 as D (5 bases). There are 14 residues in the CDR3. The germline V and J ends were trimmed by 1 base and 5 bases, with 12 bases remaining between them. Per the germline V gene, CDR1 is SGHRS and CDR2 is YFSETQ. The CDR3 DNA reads TGCGCCAGCAGCTTGAACAGGATCGGGGAGACCCAGTACTTC. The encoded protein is CASSLNRIGETQYF.

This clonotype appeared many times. CDR3 coding DNA: TGTGCCATCCCGGACAGTTTTGACTATGGCTACACCTTC. Its translation: CAIPDSFDYGYTF. This chain links TRBV6-1 with TRBJ1-2; possibly TRBD1 for D (6 bases). This CDR3 spans 13 amino acids. The V and J ends lost 10 bases and 3 bases respectively, with 15 bases between them. CDR1 and CDR2 (germline): MNHNS, SASEGT.

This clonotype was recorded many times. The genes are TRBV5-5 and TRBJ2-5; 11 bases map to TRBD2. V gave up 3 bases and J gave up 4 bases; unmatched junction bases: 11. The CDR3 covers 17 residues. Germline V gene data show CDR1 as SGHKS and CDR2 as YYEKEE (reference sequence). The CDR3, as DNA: TGTGCCAGCAGCTATGGGACTAGCGGACTGAGGGGAGAGACCCAGTACTTC. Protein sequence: CASSYGTSGLRGETQYF.

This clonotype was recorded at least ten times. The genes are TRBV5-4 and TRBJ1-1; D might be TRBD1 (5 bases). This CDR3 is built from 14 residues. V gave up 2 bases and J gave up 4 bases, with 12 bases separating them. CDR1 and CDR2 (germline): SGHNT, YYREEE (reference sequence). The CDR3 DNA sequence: TGTGCCAGCAGCTTCGGCAGGGCGAGCACTGAAGCTTTCTTT. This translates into CASSFGRASTEAFF.

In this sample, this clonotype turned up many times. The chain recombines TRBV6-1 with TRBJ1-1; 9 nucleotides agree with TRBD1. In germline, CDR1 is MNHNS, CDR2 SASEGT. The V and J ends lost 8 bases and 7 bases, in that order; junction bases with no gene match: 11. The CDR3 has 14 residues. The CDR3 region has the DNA TGTGCCAGCGAAAGGGACAGGGTAATAGGTGAAGCTTTCTTT. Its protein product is CASERDRVIGEAFF.

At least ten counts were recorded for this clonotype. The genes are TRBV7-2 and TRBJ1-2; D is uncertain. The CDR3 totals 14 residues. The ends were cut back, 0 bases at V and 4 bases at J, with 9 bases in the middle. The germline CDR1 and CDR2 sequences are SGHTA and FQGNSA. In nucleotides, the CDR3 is TGTGCCAGCAGCTTAGCCGACGGACCCTATGGCTACACCTTC. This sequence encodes CASSLADGPYGYTF.